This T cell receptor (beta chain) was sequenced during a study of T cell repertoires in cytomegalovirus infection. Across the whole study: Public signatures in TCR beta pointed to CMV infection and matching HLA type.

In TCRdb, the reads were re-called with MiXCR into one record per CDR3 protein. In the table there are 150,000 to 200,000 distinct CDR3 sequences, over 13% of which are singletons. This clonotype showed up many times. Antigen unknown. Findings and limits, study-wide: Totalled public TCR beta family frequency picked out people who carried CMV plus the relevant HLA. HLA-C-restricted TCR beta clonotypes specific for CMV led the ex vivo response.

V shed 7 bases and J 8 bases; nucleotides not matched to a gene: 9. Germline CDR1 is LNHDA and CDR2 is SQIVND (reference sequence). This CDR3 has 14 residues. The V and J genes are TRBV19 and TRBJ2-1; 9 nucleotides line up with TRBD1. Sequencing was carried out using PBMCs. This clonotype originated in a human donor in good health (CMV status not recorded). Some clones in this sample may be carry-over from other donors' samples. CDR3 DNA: TGTGCCAGTACCCCCGGGACAGGGTTTCATGAGCAGTTCTTC. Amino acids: CASTPGTGFHEQFF.